This T cell receptor beta chain was sequenced for a study of cytomegalovirus exposure and HLA in healthy donors. Germline CDR1 reads LNHDA; CDR2 reads SQIVND (reference sequence). The length of the CDR3 is 15 residues. V was cut by 6 bases and J by 4 bases, with 16 bases left in between. This clone occurred a few times. Primers for the PCR totalled 60 Vbeta and 13 Jbeta. Sequenced by immunoSEQ multiplex PCR; TCRdb stores in-frame clones only, minus some. The profile covers about 95,000 clones, with 60% to 80% appearing a single time and less than 15% taken by the ten largest. The V call is TRBV19, the J call TRBJ2-1; possibly TRBD1 for D (6 bases). This clonotype was obtained from a woman in her 50s in good health and CMV-seropositive. Specimen: PBMCs. The DNA of the CDR3 is TGTGCCAGTAGCCCGGGGCAGGGGTCATACAATGAGCAGTTCTTC. This sequence encodes CASSPGQGSYNEQFF.